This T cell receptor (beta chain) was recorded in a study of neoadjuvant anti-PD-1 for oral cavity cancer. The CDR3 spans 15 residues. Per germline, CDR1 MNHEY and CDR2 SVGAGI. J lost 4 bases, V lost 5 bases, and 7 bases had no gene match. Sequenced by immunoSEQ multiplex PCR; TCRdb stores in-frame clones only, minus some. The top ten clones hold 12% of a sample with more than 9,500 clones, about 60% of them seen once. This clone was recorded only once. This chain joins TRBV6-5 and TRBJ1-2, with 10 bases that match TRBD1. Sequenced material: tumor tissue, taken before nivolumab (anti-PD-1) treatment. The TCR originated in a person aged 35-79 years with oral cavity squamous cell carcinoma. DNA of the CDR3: TGTGCCAGCAGTGCCACGACAGGGGGCGGCTATGGCTACACCTTC. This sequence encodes CASSATTGGGYGYTF.